The 10 T cell receptor beta chains below all came from one sample that was sequenced in a study of T cell changes during pregnancy in multiple sclerosis. Assay: immunoSEQ multiplex PCR; the TCRdb copy retains only in-frame clones and omits some. The table has about 87,000 clones, 93% seen once. Sequencing used peripheral blood, obtained in the third trimester of pregnancy. The source of these receptors is a female donor in good health, enrolled as a control in a pregnancy study.

The J gene is TRBJ2-3, the V gene TRBV15, with TRBD2 identical over 8 bases. The germline CDR1 and CDR2 sequences are LNHNV and YYDKDF (reference sequence). Trimming removed 2 bases from V and 2 bases from J; junction bases left unmatched: 12. The CDR3 length is 18 residues. This CDR3 is CATSRQAWPAGDTDTQYF. DNA of the CDR3: TGTGCCACCAGCAGACAAGCGTGGCCAGCGGGAGACACAGATACGCAGTATTTT.

This clone was recorded only once. The chain uses TRBV7-9 and TRBJ2-1; 10 bases agree with TRBD2. V was pared by 5 bases and J by 0 bases, with 10 bases of the junction left unmatched. This CDR3 spans 18 amino acids. Germline V CDR1 and CDR2: SEHNR, FQNEAQ (reference sequence). The CDR3 loop reads CASSLGLAGVSSYNEQFF. The CDR3 DNA is TGTGCCAGCAGCCTCGGTCTAGCGGGAGTCAGCTCCTACAATGAGCAGTTCTTC.

The V call is TRBV5-5, the J call TRBJ2-7; 11 bases line up with TRBD2. With 4 bases clipped from V and 6 bases from J, the junction kept 6 bases outside the gene matches. Germline values: CDR1 SGHKS, CDR2 YYEKEE (reference sequence). The CDR3 sequence is 14 residues long. CDR3 in DNA: TGTGCCAGCAGCCAACTAGCGGGAGAAAGCGAGCAGTACTTC. Its protein is CASSQLAGESEQYF.

The chain combines TRBV7-9 with TRBJ2-1; 7 bases fit TRBD2. CDR3 length equals 14 residues. In germline, CDR1 is SEHNR, CDR2 FQNEAQ (reference sequence). V lost 7 bases and J lost 9; bases outside the gene matches: 12. CDR3 DNA sequence: TGTGCCAGCATAAACTCCGGGGGGAGGGGTGAGCAGTTCTTC. Its translation is CASINSGGRGEQFF. The full variable domain, with the rest looked up from reference TRBV7-9 and TRBJ2-1, is DTGVSQNPRHKITKRGQNVTFRCDPISEHNRLYWYRQTLGQGPEFLTYFQNEAQLEKSRLLSDRFSAERPKGSFSTLEIQRTEQGDSAMYLCASINSGGRGEQFFGPGTRLTVL.

The chain combines TRBV7-2 with TRBJ2-1, with 10 bases matching TRBD2. V shed 5 bases, J shed 7 bases, and the junction held 5 bases outside the gene matches. Per the germline V gene, CDR1 is SGHTA and CDR2 is FQGNSA. The CDR3 has 14 residues. The CDR3 nucleotides read TGTGCCAGCAGCCTACTACTAGCGGGGAATGAGCAGTTCTTC. Protein: CASSLLLAGNEQFF.

The gene calls are TRBV11-2 and TRBJ2-4; a weak D match, TRBD2 (6 bases). V dropped 0 bases and J dropped 0 bases, with 12 bases sitting between them. Germline CDR1 is SGHAT and CDR2 is FQNNGV. The CDR3 is 17 amino acids. CDR3: CASSLEGLQIAKNIQYF. DNA for the CDR3: TGTGCCAGCAGCTTAGAGGGACTCCAAATAGCCAAAAACATTCAGTACTTC.

A few counts support this clone. This rearrangement joins TRBV5-1 to TRBJ2-1, with 8 nucleotides matching TRBD1. Trimming took 0 bases from V and 6 from J; bases not matched to a gene: 5. There are 15 residues in the CDR3. Germline assignment: CDR1 SGHRS and CDR2 YFSETQ. The CDR3 region is CASSLVLQGANEQFF. The CDR3 DNA follows: TGCGCCAGCAGCTTGGTACTCCAGGGGGCCAATGAGCAGTTCTTC.

This chain links TRBV21-1 with TRBJ2-7; the tabulated D call, TRBD2, remains unverified against the DNA. TRBV21-1 is a pseudogene. The CDR3 extends over 12 amino acids. The CDR3 reads CASSKVSREQYF. The CDR3 DNA sequence: TGTGCCAGCAGCAAAGTGTCCCGGGAGCAGTACTTC.

V gene TRBV2 combines with J gene TRBJ2-7; TRBD1 aligns across 7 bases. The CDR3 runs to 13 residues. V shed 4 bases, J shed 7 bases, and the junction held 7 bases outside the gene matches. Germline CDR1 is SNHLY and CDR2 is FYNNEI. The CDR3, as DNA: TGTGCCAGCAGTGTCGGACAGGCATGGGAGCAGTACTTC. Encoded protein: CASSVGQAWEQYF.

The chain combines TRBV6-5 with TRBJ1-1; no reliable D call. V was trimmed by 7 bases and J by 1 base, leaving 16 bases between them. The CDR3 runs 15 residues. Germline CDR1 is MNHEY and CDR2 is SVGAGI. For the CDR3, the DNA is TGTGCCAGCACCCCACCCGGGCGGGAGAACACTGAAGCTTTCTTT. Translating it yields CASTPPGRENTEAFF.